The TCR beta chain described here comes from a study of Graves' ophthalmopathy and Graves' hyperthyroidism. Study conclusions and caveats: The majority of expanded thyroid clonotypes above 0.001 frequency also occurred in blood.

This clonotype was counted ten times or more. What it recognizes is unknown. The TCR beta CDR3 regions underwent amplification from RNA transcripts. HTBI primers were used in a first-round RT-PCR, which preceded a second-round multiplex PCR. TCRdb analysed the multiplex PCR reads with MiXCR anew, one entry per CDR3 protein. The data contain about 500,000 distinct CDR3 sequences, under 40% of them singletons. CDR1 DFQATT and CDR2 SNEGSKA come from the germline V gene (reference sequence). V was pared by 5 bases and J by 2 bases, with 12 bases between. The CDR3 consists of 13 residues. The material sequenced was peripheral blood or thyroid tissue (not recorded which). This sequence originates from an adult man with Graves' hyperthyroidism. V is TRBV20-1 and J is TRBJ2-5; possible D gene TRBD2, 6 bases. For the CDR3, the DNA is TGCAGTGCTGAGGACTACTTACAAGAGACCCAGTACTTC. It specifies CSAEDYLQETQYF.